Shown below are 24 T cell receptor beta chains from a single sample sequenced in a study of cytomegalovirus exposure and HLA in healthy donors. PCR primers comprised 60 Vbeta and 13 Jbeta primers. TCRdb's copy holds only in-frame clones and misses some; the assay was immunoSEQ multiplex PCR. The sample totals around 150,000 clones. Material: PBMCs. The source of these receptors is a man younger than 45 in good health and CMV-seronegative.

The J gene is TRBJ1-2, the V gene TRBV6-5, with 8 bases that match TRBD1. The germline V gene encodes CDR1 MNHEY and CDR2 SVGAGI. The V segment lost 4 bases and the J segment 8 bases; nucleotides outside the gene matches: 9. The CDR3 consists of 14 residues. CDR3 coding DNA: TGTGCCAGCAGTTCGGGACAGGAGGCGAAAGGCTACACCTTC. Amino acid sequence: CASSSGQEAKGYTF.

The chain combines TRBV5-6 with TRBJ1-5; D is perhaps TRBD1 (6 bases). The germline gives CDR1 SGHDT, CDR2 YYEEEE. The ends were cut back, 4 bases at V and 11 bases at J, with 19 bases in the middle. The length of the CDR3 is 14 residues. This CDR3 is CASSRQDGGGSQHF. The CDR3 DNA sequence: TGTGCCAGCAGCAGACAGGACGGTGGTGGTTCCCAGCATTTT.

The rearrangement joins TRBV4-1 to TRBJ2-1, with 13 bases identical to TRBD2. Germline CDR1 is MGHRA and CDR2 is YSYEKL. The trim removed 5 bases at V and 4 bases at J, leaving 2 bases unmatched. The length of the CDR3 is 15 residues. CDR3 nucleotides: TGCGCCAGCAGCGCGGGACTAGCGGGGTACAATGAGCAGTTCTTC. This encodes CASSAGLAGYNEQFF.

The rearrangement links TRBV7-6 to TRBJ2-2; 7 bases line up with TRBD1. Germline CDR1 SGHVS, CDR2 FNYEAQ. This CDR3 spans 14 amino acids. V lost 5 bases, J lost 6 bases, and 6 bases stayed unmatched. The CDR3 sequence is CASSNDRAAGELFF. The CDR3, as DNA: TGTGCCAGCAGCAACGACAGGGCGGCCGGGGAGCTGTTTTTT.

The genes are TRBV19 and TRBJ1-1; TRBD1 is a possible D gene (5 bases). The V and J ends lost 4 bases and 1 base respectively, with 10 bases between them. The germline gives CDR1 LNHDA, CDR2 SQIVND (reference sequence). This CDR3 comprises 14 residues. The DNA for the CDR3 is TGTGCCAGTAGTACCCGACAGCCGAACACTGAAGCTTTCTTT. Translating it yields CASSTRQPNTEAFF.

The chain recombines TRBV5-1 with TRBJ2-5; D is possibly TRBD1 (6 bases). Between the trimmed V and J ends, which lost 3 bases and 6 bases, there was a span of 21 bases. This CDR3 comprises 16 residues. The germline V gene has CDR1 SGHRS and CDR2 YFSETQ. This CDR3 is CASSYWSGGAGKTQYF. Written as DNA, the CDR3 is TGCGCCAGCAGCTATTGGAGTGGGGGCGCAGGGAAGACCCAGTACTTC.

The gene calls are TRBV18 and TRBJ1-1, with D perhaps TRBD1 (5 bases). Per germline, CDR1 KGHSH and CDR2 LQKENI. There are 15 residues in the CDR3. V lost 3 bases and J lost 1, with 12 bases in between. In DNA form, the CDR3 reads TGTGCCAGCTCACCGGGACTCCGGGAGAACACTGAAGCTTTCTTT. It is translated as CASSPGLRENTEAFF.

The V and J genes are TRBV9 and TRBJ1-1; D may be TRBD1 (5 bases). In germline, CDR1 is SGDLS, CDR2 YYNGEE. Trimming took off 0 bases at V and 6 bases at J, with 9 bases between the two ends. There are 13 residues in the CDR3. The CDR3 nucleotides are TGTGCCAGCAGCGTAGGGGGGGAAGCTGAAGCTTTCTTT. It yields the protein CASSVGGEAEAFF.

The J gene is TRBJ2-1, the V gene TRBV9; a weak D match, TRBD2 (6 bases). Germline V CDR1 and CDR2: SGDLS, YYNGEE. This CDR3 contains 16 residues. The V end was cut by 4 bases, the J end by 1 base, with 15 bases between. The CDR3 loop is CASSPQVGGSYNEQFF. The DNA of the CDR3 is TGTGCCAGCAGCCCACAGGTGGGAGGTTCCTACAATGAGCAGTTCTTC.

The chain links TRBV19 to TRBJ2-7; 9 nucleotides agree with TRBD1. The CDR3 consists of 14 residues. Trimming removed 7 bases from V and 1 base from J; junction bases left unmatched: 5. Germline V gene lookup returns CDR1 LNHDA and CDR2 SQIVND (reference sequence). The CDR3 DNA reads TGTGCCAGTACCCGGGGGACAGGGTCCTACGAGCAGTACTTC. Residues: CASTRGTGSYEQYF.

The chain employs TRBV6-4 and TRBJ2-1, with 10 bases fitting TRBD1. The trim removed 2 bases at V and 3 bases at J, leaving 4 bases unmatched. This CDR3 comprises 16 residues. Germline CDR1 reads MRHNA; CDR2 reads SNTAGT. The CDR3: CASSDSRDRGYNEQFF. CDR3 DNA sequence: TGTGCCAGCAGTGACAGCCGGGACAGGGGCTACAATGAGCAGTTCTTC.

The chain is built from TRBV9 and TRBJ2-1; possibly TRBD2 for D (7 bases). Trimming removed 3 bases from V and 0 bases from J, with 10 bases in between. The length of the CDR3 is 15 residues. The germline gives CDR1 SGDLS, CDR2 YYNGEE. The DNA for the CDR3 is TGTGCCAGCAGCGGCGGGGGCAGCTCCTACAATGAGCAGTTCTTC. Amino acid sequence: CASSGGGSSYNEQFF.

The CDR3 DNA reads TGCGCCAGCAGCTTGGGAGCGGGAGTGGGTGAGACCCAGTACTTC. This encodes CASSLGAGVGETQYF. The chain employs TRBV5-1 and TRBJ2-5, with 8 bases that match TRBD2. Losses at the gene ends were 0 bases for V and 5 bases for J; bases not matched to a gene: 6. The germline CDR1 and CDR2 sequences are SGHRS and YFSETQ. The CDR3 extends over 15 amino acids.

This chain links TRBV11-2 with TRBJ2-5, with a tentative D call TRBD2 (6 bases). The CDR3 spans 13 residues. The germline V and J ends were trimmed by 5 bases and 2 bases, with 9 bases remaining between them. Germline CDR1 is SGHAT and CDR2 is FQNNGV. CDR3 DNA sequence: TGTGCCAGCAGCAAGGGACTGCAAGAGACCCAGTACTTC. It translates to CASSKGLQETQYF. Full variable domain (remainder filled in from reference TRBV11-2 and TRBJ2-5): EAGVAQSPRYKIIEKRQSVAFWCNPISGHATLYWYQQILGQGPKLLIQFQNNGVVDDSQLPKDRFSAERLKGVDSTLKIQPAKLEDSAVYLCASSKGLQETQYFGPGTRLLVL.

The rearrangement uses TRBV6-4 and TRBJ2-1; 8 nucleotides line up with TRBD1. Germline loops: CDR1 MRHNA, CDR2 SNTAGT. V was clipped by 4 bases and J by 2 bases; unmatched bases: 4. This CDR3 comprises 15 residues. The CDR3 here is CASSATGGTYNEQFF. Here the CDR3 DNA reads TGTGCCAGCAGTGCAACAGGGGGGACCTACAATGAGCAGTTCTTC.

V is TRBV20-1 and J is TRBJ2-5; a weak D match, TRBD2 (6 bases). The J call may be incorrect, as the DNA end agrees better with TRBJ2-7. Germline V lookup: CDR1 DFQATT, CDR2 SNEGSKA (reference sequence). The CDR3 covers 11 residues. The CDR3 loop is CSASGSLEQYF. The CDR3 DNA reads TGCAGTGCTAGCGGGAGTCTCGAGCAGTACTTC.

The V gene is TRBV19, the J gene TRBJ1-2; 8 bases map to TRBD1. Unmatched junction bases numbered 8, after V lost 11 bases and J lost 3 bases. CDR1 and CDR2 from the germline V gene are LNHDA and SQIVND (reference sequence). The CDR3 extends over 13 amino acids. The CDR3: CASAQQGDYGYTF. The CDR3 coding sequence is TGTGCCTCGGCCCAACAGGGGGACTATGGCTACACCTTC. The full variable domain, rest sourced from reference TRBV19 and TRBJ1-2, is DGGITQSPKYLFRKEGQNVTLSCEQNLNHDAMYWYRQDPGQGLRLIYYSQIVNDFQKGDIAEGYSVSREKKESFPLTVTSAQKNPTAFYLCASAQQGDYGYTFGSGTRLTVV.

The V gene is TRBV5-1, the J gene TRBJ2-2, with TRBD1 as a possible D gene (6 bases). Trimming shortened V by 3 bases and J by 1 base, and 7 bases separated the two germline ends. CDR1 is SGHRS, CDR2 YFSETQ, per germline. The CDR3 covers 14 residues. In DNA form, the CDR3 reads TGCGCCAGCAGCTGGGGACAGAACACCGGGGAGCTGTTTTTT. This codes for CASSWGQNTGELFF.

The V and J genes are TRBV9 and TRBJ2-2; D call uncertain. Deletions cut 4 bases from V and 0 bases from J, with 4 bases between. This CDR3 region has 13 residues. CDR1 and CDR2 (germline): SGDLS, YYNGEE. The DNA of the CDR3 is TGTGCCAGCAGCCCCTCGAACACCGGGGAGCTGTTTTTT. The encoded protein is CASSPSNTGELFF.

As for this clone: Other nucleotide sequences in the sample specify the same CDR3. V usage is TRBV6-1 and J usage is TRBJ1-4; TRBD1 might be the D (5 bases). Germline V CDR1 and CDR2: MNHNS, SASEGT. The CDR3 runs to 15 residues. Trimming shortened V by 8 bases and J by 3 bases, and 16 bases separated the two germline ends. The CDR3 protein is CASLNSGVANEKLFF. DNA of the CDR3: TGTGCCAGCCTCAACTCGGGGGTGGCTAATGAAAAACTGTTTTTT.

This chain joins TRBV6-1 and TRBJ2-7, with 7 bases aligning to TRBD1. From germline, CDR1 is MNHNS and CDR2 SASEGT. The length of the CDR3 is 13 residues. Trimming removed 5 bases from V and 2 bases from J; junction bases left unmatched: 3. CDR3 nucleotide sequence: TGTGCCAGCAGTATAACAGGGGCCTACGAGCAGTACTTC. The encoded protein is CASSITGAYEQYF.

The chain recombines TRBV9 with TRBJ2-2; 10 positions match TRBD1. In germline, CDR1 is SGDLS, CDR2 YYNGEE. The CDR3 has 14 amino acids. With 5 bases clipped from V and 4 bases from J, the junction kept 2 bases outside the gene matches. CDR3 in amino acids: CASRGQGGTGELFF. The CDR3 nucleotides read TGTGCCAGCAGAGGACAGGGGGGCACCGGGGAGCTGTTTTTT.

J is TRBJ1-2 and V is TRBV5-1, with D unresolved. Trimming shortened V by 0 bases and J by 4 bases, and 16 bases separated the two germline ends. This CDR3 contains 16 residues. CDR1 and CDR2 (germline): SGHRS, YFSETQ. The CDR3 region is CASSLAGAIPTYGYTF. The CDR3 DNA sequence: TGCGCCAGCAGCTTGGCGGGTGCGATCCCTACCTATGGCTACACCTTC.

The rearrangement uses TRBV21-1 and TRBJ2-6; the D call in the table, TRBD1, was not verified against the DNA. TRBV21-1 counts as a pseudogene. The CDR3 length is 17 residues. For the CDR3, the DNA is TGTGCCAGCAGCACGTACTTGACAGGGGAAGGGGCCAACGTCCTGACTTTC. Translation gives CASSTYLTGEGANVLTF.